The 25 T cell receptor beta chains listed next were all sequenced from one sample in a study of blood T cell repertoires in COVID-19. Sequenced by immunoSEQ multiplex PCR; TCRdb stores in-frame clones only, minus some. Among 65,000 to 100,000 clones listed, more than 80% were seen once. The sample taken for sequencing was peripheral blood. The receptor set was obtained from a woman at least 80 years old with acute or convalescent COVID-19.

This chain links TRBV5-1 with TRBJ2-4; the D is unclear. This CDR3 is built from 15 residues. Trimming pared 0 bases from V and 1 base from J, leaving 8 bases between. Germline values: CDR1 SGHRS, CDR2 YFSETQ. The CDR3 region has the DNA TGCGCCAGCAGCTTGGACGGTGTTGCCAAAAACATTCAGTACTTC. Translation: CASSLDGVAKNIQYF. The whole variable domain, filled in from reference TRBV5-1 and TRBJ2-4, reads KAGVTQTPRYLIKTRGQQVTLSCSPISGHRSVSWYQQTPGQGLQFLFEYFSETQRNKGNFPGRFSGRQFSNSRSEMNVSTLELGDSALYLCASSLDGVAKNIQYFGAGTRLSVL.

This clone was counted only a few times. The chain links TRBV7-9 to TRBJ1-6; TRBD1 aligns across 12 bases. The germline gives CDR1 SEHNR, CDR2 FQNEAQ (reference sequence). V gave up 7 bases and J gave up 8 bases; unmatched junction bases: 9. CDR3 length: 16 residues. CDR3 amino acids: CASNKGTGGADSPLHF. CDR3 coding DNA: TGTGCCAGCAACAAAGGGACAGGGGGCGCAGATTCACCCCTCCACTTT.

This clone has a single count. The V and J genes are TRBV19 and TRBJ2-7, with 9 nucleotides matching TRBD1. Trimming took 1 base from V and 6 from J; bases not matched to a gene: 4. The CDR3 runs 14 residues. Germline CDR1 reads LNHDA; CDR2 reads SQIVND (reference sequence). The CDR3 nucleotides read TGTGCCAGTAGTATAGTACAGGGGGCGACCGAGCAGTACTTC. Protein: CASSIVQGATEQYF.

This clone was seen ten or more times. This chain uses TRBV7-2 with TRBJ2-7; weak D call: TRBD1 (5 bases). CDR1 is SGHTA and CDR2 is FQGNSA in the germline V gene. The CDR3 is 16 amino acids. Trimming took 1 base from V and 3 from J, leaving 16 bases between them. The CDR3 DNA reads as TGTGCCAGCAGCTTAGGTGGAGTAGGACAAAGCTACGAGCAGTACTTC. Its protein product is CASSLGGVGQSYEQYF.

The gene calls are TRBV4-3 and TRBJ1-2, with 9 bases matching TRBD1. The V gene end was trimmed by 1 base and the J gene end by 3 bases; junction bases not matched to a gene: 0. Germline CDR1 is LGHNA and CDR2 is YSLEER. The CDR3 covers 14 residues. CDR3: CASSQGTGDYGYTF. The CDR3 DNA sequence: TGCGCCAGCAGCCAAGGGACAGGGGACTATGGCTACACCTTC.

The chain joins TRBV19 to TRBJ2-2, with a weak D call TRBD1 (6 bases). Trimming removed 7 bases at V and 1 base at J, with 13 bases between. The germline V gene encodes CDR1 LNHDA and CDR2 SQIVND (reference sequence). The CDR3 covers 15 residues. The CDR3 sequence: CASTVTGQNTGELFF. In nucleotides, the CDR3 is TGTGCCAGTACCGTCACAGGGCAGAACACCGGGGAGCTGTTTTTT.

The chain is built from TRBV27 and TRBJ2-7; 7 positions agree with TRBD1. This CDR3 region has 15 residues. CDR1 and CDR2 (germline): MNHEY, SMNVEV (reference sequence). V gave up 5 bases and J gave up 1 base; unmatched junction bases: 8. CDR3 sequence reads: CASSPSTGFSYEQYF. As DNA, the CDR3 is TGTGCCAGCAGTCCATCGACAGGGTTTTCCTACGAGCAGTACTTC.

The chain combines TRBV12-3 or TRBV12-4 with TRBJ2-7, with a tentative D call TRBD2 (5 bases). Trimming left V 7 bases short and J 0 bases short, with 10 bases between. The CDR3 has 13 residues. CDR3 protein: CASTHGNSYEQYF. CDR3 DNA: TGTGCCAGCACCCACGGGAACTCCTACGAGCAGTACTTC.

This chain connects TRBV9 to TRBJ2-1; TRBD2 agrees at 8 bases. This CDR3 comprises 14 residues. The junction had 7 bases not matched to a gene; V was cut back by 5 bases and J by 6 bases. Germline V gene sequence: CDR1 SGDLS, CDR2 YYNGEE. As DNA, the CDR3 is TGTGCCAGCAGTTTCGGGGGGGCCGGCAATGAGCAGTTCTTC. Translating gives CASSFGGAGNEQFF.

V usage is TRBV19 and J usage is TRBJ2-4, with 7 bases fitting TRBD2. CDR1 and CDR2 (germline): LNHDA, SQIVND (reference sequence). This CDR3 is 20 amino acids long. V was clipped by 0 bases and J by 0 bases; unmatched bases: 14. CDR3 nucleotide sequence: TGTGCCAGTAGTATAGATGGGGTACCTAGCGGCCAGGGAGCCAAAAACATTCAGTACTTC. It codes for CASSIDGVPSGQGAKNIQYF.

As regards this clone: This sample also contains other DNA sequences that code for the same CDR3. This chain connects TRBV27 to TRBJ1-1, with 8 bases aligning to TRBD1. This CDR3 is built from 14 residues. Trimming at V came to 2 bases and at J to 4 bases, leaving 3 bases not matched to a gene. Germline loops: CDR1 MNHEY, CDR2 SMNVEV (reference sequence). The CDR3 here is CASSLGTGGTEAFF. The CDR3, as DNA: TGTGCCAGCAGTTTAGGAACAGGGGGCACTGAAGCTTTCTTT.

The chain carries TRBV6-6 and TRBJ1-1, with 9 bases that match TRBD1. Germline values: CDR1 MNHNY, CDR2 SVGAGI (reference sequence). After removal of 6 bases from V and 4 bases from J, the junction contained 3 bases not matched to a gene. The CDR3 runs to 13 residues. The chain's CDR3 is CASRGQGSTEAFF. In DNA, the CDR3 is TGTGCCAGCAGAGGACAGGGGAGCACTGAAGCTTTCTTT.

The chain recombines TRBV27 with TRBJ1-2, with 10 bases matching TRBD1. Trimming took 5 bases from V and 4 from J; bases not matched to a gene: 7. Germline CDR1 and CDR2: MNHEY and SMNVEV (reference sequence). The CDR3 has 15 residues. The CDR3 DNA follows: TGTGCCAGCAGTAACACCGGGACAGGGGTCTATGGCTACACCTTC. It codes for CASSNTGTGVYGYTF.

The table lists this clone with a few counts. J is TRBJ2-5 and V is TRBV30, with D possibly matching TRBD1 (5 bases). The V gene lost 4 bases and the J gene lost 5 bases, with 20 bases spanning the gap. Germline CDR1 and CDR2: GTSNPN and SVGIG (reference sequence). The CDR3 runs to 15 residues. CDR3: CAWNQGAVSTETQYF. The DNA of the CDR3 is TGTGCCTGGAACCAAGGGGCCGTTAGCACGGAGACCCAGTACTTC. The full variable domain, with the rest looked up from reference TRBV30 and TRBJ2-5, is SQTIHQWPATLVQPVGSPLSLECTVEGTSNPNLYWYRQAAGRGLQLLFYSVGIGQISSEVPQNLSASRPQDRQFILSSKKLLLSDSGFYLCAWNQGAVSTETQYFGPGTRLLVL.

V is TRBV11-2 and J is TRBJ1-4; no reliable D call. In germline, CDR1 is SGHAT, CDR2 FQNNGV. The V and J ends lost 1 base and 3 bases respectively, with 9 bases between them. There are 15 residues in the CDR3. In nucleotides, the CDR3 is TGTGCCAGCAGCTTAGCCGGGGTGTCTAATGAAAAACTGTTTTTT. Encoded protein: CASSLAGVSNEKLFF. Full variable domain (rest looked up from reference TRBV11-2 and TRBJ1-4): EAGVAQSPRYKIIEKRQSVAFWCNPISGHATLYWYQQILGQGPKLLIQFQNNGVVDDSQLPKDRFSAERLKGVDSTLKIQPAKLEDSAVYLCASSLAGVSNEKLFFGSGTQLSVL.

Of note for this clone: Other DNA sequences from this sample encode an identical CDR3 as well. V and J are TRBV5-1 and TRBJ2-7; a weak D match, TRBD1 (6 bases). The CDR3 is made up of 14 amino acids. Germline V gene data show CDR1 as SGHRS and CDR2 as YFSETQ. V was pared by 3 bases and J by 0 bases, with 10 bases between. CDR3 residues: CASSSQGSSYEQYF. CDR3 DNA: TGCGCCAGCAGCTCTCAGGGGAGCTCCTACGAGCAGTACTTC.

This sequence joins TRBV18 and TRBJ2-7, with TRBD1 as a possible D gene (6 bases). The CDR3 length is 16 residues. Trimming left V 2 bases short and J 4 bases short, with 18 bases between. Germline V CDR1 and CDR2: KGHSH, LQKENI. The CDR3 reads CASSPVEFTGWYEQYF. The CDR3 region has the DNA TGTGCCAGCTCACCAGTGGAATTTACAGGGTGGTACGAGCAGTACTTC.

This chain joins TRBV19 and TRBJ1-5; no reliable D call. CDR1 and CDR2 from the germline V gene are LNHDA and SQIVND (reference sequence). CDR3 length: 16 amino acids. The V gene lost 3 bases and the J gene lost 0 bases, with 12 bases spanning the gap. The CDR3, as DNA: TGTGCCAGTAGTATTATGTGGCACAATAGCAATCAGCCCCAGCATTTT. Its protein is CASSIMWHNSNQPQHF.

V is TRBV18 and J is TRBJ2-1; D unclear. V gave up 2 bases and J gave up 8 bases, with 7 bases separating them. This CDR3 contains 12 residues. Looked up from germline, CDR1 is KGHSH and CDR2 is LQKENI. The CDR3 spells CASSPGRYEQFF. In nucleotides, the CDR3 is TGTGCCAGCTCACCAGGGCGCTATGAGCAGTTCTTC.

This chain joins TRBV4-1 and TRBJ1-1, with D uncertain. The V gene lost 1 base and the J gene lost 11 bases, with 20 bases spanning the gap. In germline, CDR1 is MGHRA, CDR2 YSYEKL. The CDR3 contains 15 residues. CDR3 region: CASSQVGSPWAMAFF. The CDR3 nucleotides are TGCGCCAGCAGCCAAGTTGGTAGTCCCTGGGCGATGGCTTTCTTT.

This clone was seen only once. V gene TRBV6-1 combines with J gene TRBJ1-5; D remains unclear. V shed 4 bases and J shed 0 bases, with 13 bases lying between them. This CDR3 has 16 residues. Germline V gene lookup returns CDR1 MNHNS and CDR2 SASEGT. This chain's CDR3 is CASSVRGVYSNQPQHF. The DNA for the CDR3 is TGTGCCAGCAGTGTCAGAGGAGTCTATAGCAATCAGCCCCAGCATTTT.

The gene calls are TRBV7-2 and TRBJ2-3, with 12 bases matching TRBD2. The germline gives CDR1 SGHTA, CDR2 FQGNSA. The CDR3 spans 15 residues. J gave up 8 bases and V 5 bases, and 8 bases lay outside the gene matches. The CDR3 protein is CASSLLAGGPGTQYF. CDR3 DNA: TGTGCCAGCAGCCTGCTAGCGGGGGGGCCGGGTACGCAGTATTTT. Filled out from reference TRBV7-2 and TRBJ2-3, the complete variable domain reads GAGVSQSPSNKVTEKGKDVELRCDPISGHTALYWYRQSLGQGLEFLIYFQGNSAPDKSGLPSDRFSAERTGGSVSTLTIQRTQQEDSAVYLCASSLLAGGPGTQYFGPGTRLTVL.

J is TRBJ1-3 and V is TRBV5-8, with D tentatively TRBD1 (6 bases). Germline values: CDR1 SGHTS, CDR2 YDEGEE. The CDR3 is 16 amino acids. V lost 2 bases to trimming and J lost 8 bases, with 20 bases between them. The CDR3 sequence is CASSFPPSRGKDTIYF. The CDR3, as DNA: TGTGCCAGCAGCTTTCCCCCTAGCAGGGGAAAGGACACCATATATTTT.

This chain joins TRBV4-3 and TRBJ2-2, with 8 bases matching TRBD2. The length of the CDR3 is 16 residues. The V and J ends lost 3 bases and 0 bases, in that order; junction bases with no gene match: 3. Looked up from germline, CDR1 is LGHNA and CDR2 is YSLEER. CDR3 sequence (DNA): TGCGCCAGCAGCCAGGGGCGGGGGGCGAACACCGGGGAGCTGTTTTTT. This codes for CASSQGRGANTGELFF.

The rearrangement links TRBV6-5 to TRBJ2-5; a weak D match, TRBD1 (6 bases). V was cut by 0 bases and J by 9 bases, with 20 bases left in between. Germline loops: CDR1 MNHEY, CDR2 SVGAGI. The CDR3 loop spans 16 amino acids. The chain's CDR3 is CASSYSRGNPRSSQYF. In nucleotides, the CDR3 is TGTGCCAGCAGTTACTCGAGGGGGAACCCTCGCTCGTCCCAGTACTTC.